The sequence of this TCR beta chain was determined in a study of response to subunit inactivated influenza vaccine (dated by TCRdb to about 2018). About the full investigation: Deep quantitative T cell receptor repertoire profiling was used in the study to track responses to a trivalent subunit inactivated influenza vaccine. On the study overall, not on this receptor specifically: The authors suggested that each seasonal influenza vaccination may recruit only a limited number of new T cells.

From its cysteine to its phenylalanine, the CDR3 spans 19 amino acids. Here the CDR3 DNA is all that survives: 57 bases in frame from base 1. Trimming removed 2 bases from V and 0 bases from J, leaving 19 bases between the germline ends. CDR1 KGHSH and CDR2 LQKENI are derived from the germline V gene. Worth noting for this clonotype: Its antigen specificity is not known. No clone much larger than this one lies a single base away; base qualities are absent.

Preparation of the library involved RT-PCR. The instrument given in TCRdb is Illumina HiSeq 2500. TCRdb trimmed public reads at Q25 via fastp, called clones via MiXCR and kept in-frame beta chains. Rows with one shared CDR3 protein collapse into an entry with the most common genes and DNA. Counted in this sample were 550,000 to 800,000 distinct CDR3 sequences; about 15% of them appeared once. Around 6.5% of the sample comes from the top ten. The TCR comes from a man aged 50-59 years who received an inactivated influenza vaccine. Donor details come from another sample of the same person, matched by shared clones. This specimen consisted of PBMCs from blood, obtained around two weeks before vaccination. The V and J genes are TRBV18 and TRBJ1-4, with the D gene not confidently named. The bases read TGTGCCAGCTCACCAAATCGGGGAAGAGAGGCCACAACTAATGAAAAACTGTTTTTT. This gives the protein CASSPNRGREATTNEKLFF.